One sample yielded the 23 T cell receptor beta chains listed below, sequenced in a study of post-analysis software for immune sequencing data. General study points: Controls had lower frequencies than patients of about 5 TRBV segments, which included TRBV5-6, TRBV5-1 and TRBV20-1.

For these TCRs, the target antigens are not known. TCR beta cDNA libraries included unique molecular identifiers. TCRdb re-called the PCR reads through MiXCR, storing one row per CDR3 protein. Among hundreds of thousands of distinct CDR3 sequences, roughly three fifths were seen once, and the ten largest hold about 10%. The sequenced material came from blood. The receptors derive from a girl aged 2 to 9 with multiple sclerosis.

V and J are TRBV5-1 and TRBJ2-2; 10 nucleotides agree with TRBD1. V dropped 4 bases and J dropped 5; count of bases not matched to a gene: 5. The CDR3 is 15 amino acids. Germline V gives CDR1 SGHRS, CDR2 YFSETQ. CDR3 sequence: CASSTGQGGTGELFF. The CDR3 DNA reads TGCGCCAGCAGCACCGGACAGGGGGGAACCGGGGAGCTGTTTTTT.

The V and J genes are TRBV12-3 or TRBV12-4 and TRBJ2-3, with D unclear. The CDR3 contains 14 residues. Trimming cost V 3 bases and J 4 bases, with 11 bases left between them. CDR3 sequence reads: CASSLGSSSDTQYF. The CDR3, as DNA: TGTGCCAGCAGTTTGGGCAGTTCTTCAGATACGCAGTATTTT.

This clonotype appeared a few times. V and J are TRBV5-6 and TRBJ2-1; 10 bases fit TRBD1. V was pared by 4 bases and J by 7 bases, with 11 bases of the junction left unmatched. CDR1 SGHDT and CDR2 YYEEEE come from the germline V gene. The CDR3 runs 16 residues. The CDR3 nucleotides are TGTGCCAGCAGCCTATTAGACAGGGGGCCAGAAAATGAGCAGTTCTTC. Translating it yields CASSLLDRGPENEQFF.

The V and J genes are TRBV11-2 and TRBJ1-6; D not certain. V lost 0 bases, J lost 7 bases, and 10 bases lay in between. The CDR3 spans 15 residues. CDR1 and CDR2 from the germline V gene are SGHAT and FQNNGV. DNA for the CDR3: TGTGCCAGCAGCTTAGAGTGGGAAGGCAATTCACCCCTCCACTTT. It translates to CASSLEWEGNSPLHF.

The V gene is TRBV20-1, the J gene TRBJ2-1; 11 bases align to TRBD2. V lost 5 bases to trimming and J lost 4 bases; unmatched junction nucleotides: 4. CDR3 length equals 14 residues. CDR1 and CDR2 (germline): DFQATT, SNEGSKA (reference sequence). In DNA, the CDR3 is TGCAGTGCTCTAGCGGGAGGTTCATACAATGAGCAGTTCTTC. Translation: CSALAGGSYNEQFF.

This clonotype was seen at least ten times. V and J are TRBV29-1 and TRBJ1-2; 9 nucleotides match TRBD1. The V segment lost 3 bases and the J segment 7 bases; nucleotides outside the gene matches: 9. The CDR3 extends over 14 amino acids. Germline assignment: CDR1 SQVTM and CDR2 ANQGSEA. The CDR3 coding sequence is TGCAGCGTTGAGTTTAACAGGGGGCAGAGTGGCTACACCTTC. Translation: CSVEFNRGQSGYTF.

The chain's CDR3 is CASSLVRGRLLKIRNTDTQYF. For the CDR3, the DNA is TGCGCCAGCAGCTTGGTAAGGGGGCGACTACTAAAGATACGAAACACAGATACGCAGTATTTT. The chain has TRBV5-1 and TRBJ2-3; TRBD1 matches 7 bases. The CDR3 is 21 residues long. The V and J ends lost 0 bases and 2 bases, in that order; junction bases with no gene match: 21. Germline V CDR1 and CDR2: SGHRS, YFSETQ.

CDR3 nucleotide sequence: TGCAGTGCTAGCCTAACAGGGGGCAGCACAGATACGCAGTATTTT. It yields the protein CSASLTGGSTDTQYF. V is TRBV20-1 and J is TRBJ2-3; TRBD1 aligns across 9 bases. Germline-derived CDR1 and CDR2 are DFQATT and SNEGSKA (reference sequence). This CDR3 is 15 amino acids long. V lost 3 bases and J lost 0; bases outside the gene matches: 4.

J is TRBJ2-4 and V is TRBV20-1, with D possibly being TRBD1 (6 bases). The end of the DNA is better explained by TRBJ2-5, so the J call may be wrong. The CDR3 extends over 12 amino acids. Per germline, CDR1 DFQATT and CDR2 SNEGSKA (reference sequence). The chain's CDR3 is CSASRQEETQYF. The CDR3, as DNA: TGCAGTGCTTCCAGACAGGAGGAGACCCAGTACTTC.

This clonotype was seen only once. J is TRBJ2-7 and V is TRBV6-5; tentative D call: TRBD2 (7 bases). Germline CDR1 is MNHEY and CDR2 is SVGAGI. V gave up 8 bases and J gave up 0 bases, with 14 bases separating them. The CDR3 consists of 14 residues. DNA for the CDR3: TGTGCCAGCTCCCACCGGGGGGCCTCCTACGAGCAGTACTTC. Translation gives CASSHRGASYEQYF.

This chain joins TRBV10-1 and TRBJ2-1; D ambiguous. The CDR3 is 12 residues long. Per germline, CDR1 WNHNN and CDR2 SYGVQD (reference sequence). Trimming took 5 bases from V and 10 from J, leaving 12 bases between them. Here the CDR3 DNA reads TGCGCCAGCAGTTTTCTACCCCCAGAGCAGTTCTTC. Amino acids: CASSFLPPEQFF.

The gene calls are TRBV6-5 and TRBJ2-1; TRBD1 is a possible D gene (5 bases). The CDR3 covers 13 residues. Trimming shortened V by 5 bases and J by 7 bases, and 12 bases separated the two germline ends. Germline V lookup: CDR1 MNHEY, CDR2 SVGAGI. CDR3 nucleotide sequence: TGTGCCAGCAGTCCAGGGTTTAGTAATGAGCAGTTCTTC. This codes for CASSPGFSNEQFF.

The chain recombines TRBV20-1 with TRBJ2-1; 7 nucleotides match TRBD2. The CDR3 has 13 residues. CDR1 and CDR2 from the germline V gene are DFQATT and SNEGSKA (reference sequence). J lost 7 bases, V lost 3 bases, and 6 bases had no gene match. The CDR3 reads CSARAGARNEQFF. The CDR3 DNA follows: TGCAGTGCTAGGGCGGGAGCAAGGAATGAGCAGTTCTTC.

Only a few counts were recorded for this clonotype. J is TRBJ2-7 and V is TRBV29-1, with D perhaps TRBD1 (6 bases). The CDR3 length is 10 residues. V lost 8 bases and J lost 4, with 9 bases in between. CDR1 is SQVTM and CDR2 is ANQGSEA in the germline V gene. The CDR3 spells CSSTGYEQYF. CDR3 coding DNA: TGCAGCTCTACAGGGTACGAGCAGTACTTC.

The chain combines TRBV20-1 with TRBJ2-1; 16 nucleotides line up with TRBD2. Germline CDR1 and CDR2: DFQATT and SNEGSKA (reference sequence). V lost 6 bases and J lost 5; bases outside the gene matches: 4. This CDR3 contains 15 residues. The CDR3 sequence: CSAGTSGRADNEQFF. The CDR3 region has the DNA TGCAGTGCCGGGACTAGCGGGAGGGCAGACAATGAGCAGTTCTTC.

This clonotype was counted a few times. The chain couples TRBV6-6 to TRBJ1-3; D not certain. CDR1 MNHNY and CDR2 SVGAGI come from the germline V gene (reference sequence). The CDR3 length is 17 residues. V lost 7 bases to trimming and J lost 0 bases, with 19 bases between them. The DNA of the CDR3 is TGTGCCAGCACCCCGTTCGCGGTCACGAGCTCTGGAAACACCATATATTTT. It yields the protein CASTPFAVTSSGNTIYF.

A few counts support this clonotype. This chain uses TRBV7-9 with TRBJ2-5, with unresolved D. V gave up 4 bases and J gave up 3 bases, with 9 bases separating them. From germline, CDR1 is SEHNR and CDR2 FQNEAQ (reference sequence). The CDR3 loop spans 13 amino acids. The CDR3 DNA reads TGTGCCAGCAGCTCGTACGGCGAAGAGACCCAGTACTTC. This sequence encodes CASSSYGEETQYF.

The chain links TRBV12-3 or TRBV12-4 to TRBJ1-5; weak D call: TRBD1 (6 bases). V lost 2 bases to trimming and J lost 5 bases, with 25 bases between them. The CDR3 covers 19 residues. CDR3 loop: CASSLSRGGGWIWDQPQHF. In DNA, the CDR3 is TGTGCCAGCAGTTTATCGAGGGGGGGAGGTTGGATCTGGGATCAGCCCCAGCATTTT.

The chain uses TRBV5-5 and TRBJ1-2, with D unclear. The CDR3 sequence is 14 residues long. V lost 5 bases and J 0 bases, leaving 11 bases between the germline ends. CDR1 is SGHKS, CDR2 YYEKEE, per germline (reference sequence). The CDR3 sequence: CASSLYKANYGYTF. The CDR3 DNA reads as TGTGCCAGCAGTTTATACAAAGCTAACTATGGCTACACCTTC.

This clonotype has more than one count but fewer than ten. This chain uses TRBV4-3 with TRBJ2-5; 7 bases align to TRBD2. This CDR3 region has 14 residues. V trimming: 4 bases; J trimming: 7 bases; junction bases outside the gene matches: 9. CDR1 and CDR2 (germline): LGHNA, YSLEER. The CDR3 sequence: CASSPGLSSGTQYF. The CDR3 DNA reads TGCGCCAGCAGCCCGGGACTATCCTCAGGGACCCAGTACTTC.

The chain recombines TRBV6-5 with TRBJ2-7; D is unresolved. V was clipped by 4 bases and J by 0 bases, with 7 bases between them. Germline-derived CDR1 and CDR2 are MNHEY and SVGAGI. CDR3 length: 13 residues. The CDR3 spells CASSSQASYEQYF. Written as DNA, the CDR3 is TGTGCCAGCAGTTCGCAGGCCTCCTACGAGCAGTACTTC.

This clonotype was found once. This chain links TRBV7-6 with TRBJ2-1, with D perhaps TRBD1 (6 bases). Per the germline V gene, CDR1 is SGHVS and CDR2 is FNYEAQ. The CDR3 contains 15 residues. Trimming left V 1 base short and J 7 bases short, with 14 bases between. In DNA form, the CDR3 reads TGTGCCAGCAGCTTAGGCCAACAGGGTTGGAATGAGCAGTTCTTC. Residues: CASSLGQQGWNEQFF.

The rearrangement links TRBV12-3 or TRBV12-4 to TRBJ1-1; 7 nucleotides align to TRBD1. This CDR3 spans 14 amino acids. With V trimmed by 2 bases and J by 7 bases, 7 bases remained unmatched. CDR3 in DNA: TGTGCCAGCAGTTTAACCCAGGGGGTCGGTGAAGCTTTCTTT. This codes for CASSLTQGVGEAFF.